The 20 T cell receptor beta chains below come from one sample, sequenced in a study of blood T cell repertoires in COVID-19. Profiled with immunoSEQ multiplex PCR; TCRdb holds only in-frame clones, not every one. The sample lists 84,000 or so clones, just under 80% occurring once. The source material was peripheral blood. Receptor source: a man between 60 and 75 years old with COVID-19, enrolled during active disease.

This clone was counted at least ten times. This chain uses TRBV7-8 with TRBJ2-7, with 10 positions matching TRBD2. V lost 7 bases, J lost 2 bases, and 5 bases stayed unmatched. Germline lookup yields CDR1 SGHVS and CDR2 FQNEAQ. The CDR3 loop spans 14 amino acids. The CDR3: CASTPGLAAYEQYF. CDR3 DNA sequence: TGTGCCAGCACCCCCGGACTAGCGGCCTACGAGCAGTACTTC. Variable domain in full (rest from reference TRBV7-8 and TRBJ2-7): GAGVSQSPRYKVAKRGQDVALRCDPISGHVSLFWYQQALGQGPEFLTYFQNEAQLDKSGLPSDRFFAERPEGSVSTLKIQRTQQEDSAVYLCASTPGLAAYEQYFGPGTRLTVT.

This chain joins TRBV30 and TRBJ1-5, with 10 bases matching TRBD1. The CDR3 loop spans 14 amino acids. With V trimmed by 2 bases and J by 4 bases, 2 bases remained unmatched. The germline CDR1 and CDR2 sequences are GTSNPN and SVGIG (reference sequence). The CDR3: CAWSQGQGNQPQHF. The CDR3 nucleotides read TGTGCCTGGAGTCAGGGACAGGGGAATCAGCCCCAGCATTTT.

In this sample, this clone turned up once. The chain joins TRBV10-3 to TRBJ1-4; TRBD1 aligns across 10 bases. From germline, CDR1 is ENHRY and CDR2 SYGVKD. The CDR3 runs 15 residues. V shed 6 bases and J 4 bases; nucleotides not matched to a gene: 5. The CDR3 bases are TGTGCCATCAGCAGGGACAGGGGTATTAATGAAAAACTGTTTTTT. Translating it yields CAISRDRGINEKLFF.

The rearrangement links TRBV10-2 to TRBJ2-1; TRBD2 matches at 7 bases. The V and J ends lost 6 bases and 2 bases, in that order; junction bases with no gene match: 7. Germline V gives CDR1 WSHSY, CDR2 SAAADI. There are 15 residues in the CDR3. The CDR3 loop is CASRASGTAYNEQFF. The CDR3 bases are TGCGCCAGCAGAGCCAGCGGGACCGCCTACAATGAGCAGTTCTTC.

The chain combines TRBV19 with TRBJ1-3; weak D call: TRBD1 (5 bases). The CDR3 is made up of 15 amino acids. Trimming pared 6 bases from V and 4 bases from J, leaving 16 bases between. CDR1 LNHDA and CDR2 SQIVND come from the germline V gene (reference sequence). DNA for the CDR3: TGTGCCAGTAGCGCGACAGCTCGGCGAGGAAACACCATATATTTT. This sequence encodes CASSATARRGNTIYF.

This sequence joins TRBV29-1 and TRBJ2-5, with 8 bases aligning to TRBD2. The V and J ends lost 7 bases and 4 bases, in that order; junction bases with no gene match: 5. Germline V gene lookup returns CDR1 SQVTM and CDR2 ANQGSEA. This CDR3 region has 12 residues. CDR3 amino acids: CSGWTSRETQYF. The DNA of the CDR3 is TGCAGCGGTTGGACTAGCCGAGAGACCCAGTACTTC. Full variable domain (remainder filled in from reference TRBV29-1 and TRBJ2-5): SAVISQKPSRDICQRGTSLTIQCQVDSQVTMMFWYRQQPGQSLTLIATANQGSEATYESGFVIDKFPISRPNLTFSTLTVSNMSPEDSSIYLCSGWTSRETQYFGPGTRLLVL.

The chain combines TRBV7-9 with TRBJ1-4; weak D call: TRBD1 (6 bases). V lost 4 bases and J 4 bases, leaving 13 bases between the germline ends. This CDR3 spans 15 amino acids. CDR1 and CDR2 from the germline V gene are SEHNR and FQNEAQ (reference sequence). In nucleotides, the CDR3 is TGTGCCAGCAGCTACTCAGGGGAAAATAATGAAAAACTGTTTTTT. Encoded protein: CASSYSGENNEKLFF.

V gene TRBV7-8 combines with J gene TRBJ1-2; possible D gene TRBD1, 6 bases. Germline CDR1 and CDR2: SGHVS and FQNEAQ. This CDR3 comprises 13 residues. Trimming took off 5 bases at V and 7 bases at J, with 14 bases between the two ends. The CDR3 here is CASSRGGAVGYTF. CDR3 DNA: TGTGCCAGCAGCCGTGGGGGGGCGGTTGGCTACACCTTC.

V usage is TRBV11-1 and J usage is TRBJ2-1; 8 bases are shared with TRBD2. Germline loops: CDR1 SGHAT, CDR2 FQDESV (reference sequence). The ends lost 3 bases at V and 6 bases at J; junction bases unmatched: 4. The CDR3 covers 14 residues. CDR3 in amino acids: CASSFPGTSNEQFF. The CDR3 nucleotides read TGTGCCAGCAGCTTCCCCGGGACTAGCAATGAGCAGTTCTTC. Full variable domain (remainder filled in from reference TRBV11-1 and TRBJ2-1): EAEVAQSPRYKITEKSQAVAFWCDPISGHATLYWYRQILGQGPELLVQFQDESVVDDSQLPKDRFSAERLKGVDSTLKIQPAELGDSAMYLCASSFPGTSNEQFFGPGTRLTVL.

This clone was detected a few times. The chain links TRBV3-1 (or the pseudogene TRBV3-2) to TRBJ1-5; no definite D call. V lost 4 bases and J lost 6, with 16 bases in between. The CDR3 covers 15 residues. Looked up from germline, CDR1 is LGHDT and CDR2 is YNNKEL (reference sequence). CDR3 nucleotide sequence: TGTGCCAGCAGCCCCAGGAGGGATTTTAGTCAGCCCCAGCATTTT. Encoded protein: CASSPRRDFSQPQHF.

This rearrangement joins TRBV29-1 to TRBJ2-7, with TRBD1 matching 8 bases. The CDR3 has 14 amino acids. Germline V gene data show CDR1 as SQVTM and CDR2 as ANQGSEA. J gave up 5 bases and V 5 bases, and 11 bases lay outside the gene matches. The CDR3 here is CSVFIQGGSHEQYF. CDR3 coding DNA: TGCAGCGTTTTCATACAGGGGGGATCCCACGAGCAGTACTTC.

The count of this clone is one. This chain links TRBV5-1 with TRBJ1-3, with D possibly TRBD1 on 6 matching bases. Trimming stripped 0 bases from V and 2 bases from J, with 12 bases between. Germline values: CDR1 SGHRS, CDR2 YFSETQ. This CDR3 is 16 amino acids long. The CDR3: CASSLGGGAAGNTIYF. The DNA of the CDR3 is TGCGCCAGCAGCTTGGGGGGGGGCGCGGCTGGAAACACCATATATTTT. The full variable domain, its missing parts supplied by reference TRBV5-1 and TRBJ1-3, is KAGVTQTPRYLIKTRGQQVTLSCSPISGHRSVSWYQQTPGQGLQFLFEYFSETQRNKGNFPGRFSGRQFSNSRSEMNVSTLELGDSALYLCASSLGGGAAGNTIYFGEGSWLTVV.

V gene TRBV6-5 combines with J gene TRBJ1-3; D uncertain. The CDR3 spans 15 residues. Trimming stripped 6 bases from V and 0 bases from J, with 12 bases between. CDR1 MNHEY and CDR2 SVGAGI come from the germline V gene. CDR3 amino acids: CASREATYSGNTIYF. The CDR3 coding sequence is TGTGCCAGCAGGGAGGCTACCTACTCTGGAAACACCATATATTTT.

The V gene is TRBV10-3, the J gene TRBJ2-7; possibly TRBD2 for D (7 bases). The CDR3 runs 18 residues. Trimming took off 6 bases at V and 4 bases at J, with 28 bases between the two ends. The germline gives CDR1 ENHRY, CDR2 SYGVKD. CDR3 amino acids: CAISAGTGKASGVYEQYF. The DNA for the CDR3 is TGTGCCATCAGCGCCGGAACAGGGAAGGCTAGCGGAGTTTACGAGCAGTACTTC.

This chain uses TRBV6-1 with TRBJ1-6; possibly TRBD1 for D (5 bases). V was trimmed by 1 base and J by 9 bases, leaving 10 bases between them. Germline V gene data show CDR1 as MNHNS and CDR2 as SASEGT. This CDR3 is 14 amino acids long. The CDR3 bases are TGTGCCAGCAGTGAAGGGGAGGGACGTTCACCCCTCCACTTT. Amino acid sequence: CASSEGEGRSPLHF.

The chain carries TRBV7-9 and TRBJ2-1; D is perhaps TRBD2 (7 bases). The CDR3 has 15 residues. V was cut by 5 bases and J by 3 bases, with 14 bases left in between. CDR1 is SEHNR and CDR2 is FQNEAQ in the germline V gene (reference sequence). The CDR3 DNA reads as TGTGCCAGCAGCCCTGGGAGGGGGAGCTACAATGAGCAGTTCTTC. Translation gives CASSPGRGSYNEQFF.

The V gene is TRBV19, the J gene TRBJ2-7; tentative D call: TRBD2 (5 bases). The ends were cut back, 1 base at V and 7 bases at J, with 11 bases in the middle. Looked up from germline, CDR1 is LNHDA and CDR2 is SQIVND (reference sequence). The CDR3 is made up of 13 amino acids. The CDR3 spells CASSIGRVGEQYF. The CDR3 DNA is TGTGCCAGTAGTATAGGGCGGGTGGGGGAGCAGTACTTC.

The V gene is TRBV30, the J gene TRBJ1-2, with 8 bases lining up with TRBD1. This CDR3 is 12 amino acids long. Germline CDR1 reads GTSNPN; CDR2 reads SVGIG (reference sequence). Germline trimming cut 5 bases from V and 4 bases from J; bases unmatched to any gene: 3. The CDR3 is CAWAGGAYGYTF. CDR3 DNA sequence: TGTGCCTGGGCAGGGGGCGCCTATGGCTACACCTTC.

The CDR3 loop reads CSVPYRISNQPQHF. The CDR3 DNA reads TGCAGCGTCCCCTACAGGATTAGCAATCAGCCCCAGCATTTT. The rearrangement uses TRBV29-1 and TRBJ1-5, with D possibly being TRBD1 (5 bases). With 6 bases removed from V and 0 bases from J, the gap between germline ends came to 12 bases. CDR1 and CDR2 from the germline V gene are SQVTM and ANQGSEA. The CDR3 extends over 14 amino acids.

The chain recombines TRBV2 with TRBJ2-7; 8 bases line up with TRBD1. The germline V gene has CDR1 SNHLY and CDR2 FYNNEI. Trimming cost V 7 bases and J 0 bases; bases outside gene matches: 8. The CDR3 spans 15 residues. CDR3 region: CASTVGQGFSYEQYF. DNA for the CDR3: TGTGCCAGCACTGTTGGACAGGGCTTCTCCTACGAGCAGTACTTC.